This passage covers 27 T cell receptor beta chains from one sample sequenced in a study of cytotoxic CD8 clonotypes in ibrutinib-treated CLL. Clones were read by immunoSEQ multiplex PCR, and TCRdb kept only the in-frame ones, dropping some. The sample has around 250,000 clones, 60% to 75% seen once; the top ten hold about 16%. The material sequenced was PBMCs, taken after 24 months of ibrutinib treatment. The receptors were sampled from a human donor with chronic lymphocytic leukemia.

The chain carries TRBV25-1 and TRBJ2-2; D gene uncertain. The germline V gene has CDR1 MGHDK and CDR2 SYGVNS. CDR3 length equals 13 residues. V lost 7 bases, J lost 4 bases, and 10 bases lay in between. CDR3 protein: CASNGPLTGELFF. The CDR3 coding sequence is TGTGCCAGCAATGGGCCCCTCACCGGGGAGCTGTTTTTT.

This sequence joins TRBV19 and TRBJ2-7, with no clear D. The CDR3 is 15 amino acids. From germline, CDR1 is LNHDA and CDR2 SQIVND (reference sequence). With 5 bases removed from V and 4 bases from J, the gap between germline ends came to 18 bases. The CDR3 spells CASSSSLGMVYEQYF. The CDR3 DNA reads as TGTGCCAGTAGTTCCAGCCTGGGAATGGTGTACGAGCAGTACTTC.

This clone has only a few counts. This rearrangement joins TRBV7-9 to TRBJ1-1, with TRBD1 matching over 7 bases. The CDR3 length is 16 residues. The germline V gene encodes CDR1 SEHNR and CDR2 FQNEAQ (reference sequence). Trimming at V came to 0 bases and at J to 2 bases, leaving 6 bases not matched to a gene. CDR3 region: CASSLAQGTSNTEAFF. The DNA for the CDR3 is TGTGCCAGCAGCTTAGCACAGGGGACTTCAAACACTGAAGCTTTCTTT.

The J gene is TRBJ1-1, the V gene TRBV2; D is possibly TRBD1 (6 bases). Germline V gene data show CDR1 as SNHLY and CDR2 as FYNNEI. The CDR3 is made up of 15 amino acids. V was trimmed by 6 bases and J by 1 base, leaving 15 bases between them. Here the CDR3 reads CASRRQETGNTEAFF. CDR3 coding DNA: TGTGCCAGCAGACGACAGGAAACGGGGAACACTGAAGCTTTCTTT.

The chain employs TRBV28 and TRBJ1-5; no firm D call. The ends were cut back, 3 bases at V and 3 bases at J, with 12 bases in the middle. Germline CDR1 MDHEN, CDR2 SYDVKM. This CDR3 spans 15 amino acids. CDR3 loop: CASSFSMSNNQPQHF. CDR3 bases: TGTGCCAGCAGTTTCTCTATGAGCAACAATCAGCCCCAGCATTTT. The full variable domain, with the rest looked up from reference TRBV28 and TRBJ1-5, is DVKVTQSSRYLVKRTGEKVFLECVQDMDHENMFWYRQDPGLGLRLIYFSYDVKMKEKGDIPEGYSVSREKKERFSLILESASTNQTSMYLCASSFSMSNNQPQHFGDGTRLSIL.

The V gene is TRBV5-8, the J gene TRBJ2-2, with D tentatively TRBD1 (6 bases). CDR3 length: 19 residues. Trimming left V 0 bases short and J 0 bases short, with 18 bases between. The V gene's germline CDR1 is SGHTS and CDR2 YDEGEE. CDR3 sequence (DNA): TGTGCCAGCAGCTTGGTTTTGGGACACTACCCAGCGAACACCGGGGAGCTGTTTTTT. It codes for CASSLVLGHYPANTGELFF.

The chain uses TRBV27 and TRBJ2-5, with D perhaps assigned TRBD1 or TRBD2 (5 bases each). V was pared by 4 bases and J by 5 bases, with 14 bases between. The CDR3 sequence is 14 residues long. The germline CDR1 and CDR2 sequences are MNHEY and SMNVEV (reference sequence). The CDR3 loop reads CASSSIRGGETQYF. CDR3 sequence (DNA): TGTGCCAGCAGTTCGATTAGGGGCGGGGAGACCCAGTACTTC.

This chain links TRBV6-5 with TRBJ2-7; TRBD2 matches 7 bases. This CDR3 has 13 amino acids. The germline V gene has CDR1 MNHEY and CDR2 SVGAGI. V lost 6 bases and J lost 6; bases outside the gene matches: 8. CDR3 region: CASSGGLVGEQYF. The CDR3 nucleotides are TGTGCCAGCAGCGGCGGACTAGTTGGCGAGCAGTACTTC.

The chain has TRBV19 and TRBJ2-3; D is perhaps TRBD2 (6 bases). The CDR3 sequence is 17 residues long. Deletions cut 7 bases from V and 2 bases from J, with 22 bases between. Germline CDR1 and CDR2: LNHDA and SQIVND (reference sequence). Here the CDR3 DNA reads TGTGCCAGTACCCCCCGCCGGGAGCGAAAGGTCACAGATACGCAGTATTTT. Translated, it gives CASTPRRERKVTDTQYF. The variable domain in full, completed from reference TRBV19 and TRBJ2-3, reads DGGITQSPKYLFRKEGQNVTLSCEQNLNHDAMYWYRQDPGQGLRLIYYSQIVNDFQKGDIAEGYSVSREKKESFPLTVTSAQKNPTAFYLCASTPRRERKVTDTQYFGPGTRLTVL.

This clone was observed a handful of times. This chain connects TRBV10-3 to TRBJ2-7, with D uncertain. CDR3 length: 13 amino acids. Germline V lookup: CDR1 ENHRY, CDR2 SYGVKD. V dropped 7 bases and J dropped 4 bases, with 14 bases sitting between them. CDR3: CAIKDGLMYEQYF. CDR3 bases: TGTGCCATCAAGGACGGCTTGATGTACGAGCAGTACTTC.

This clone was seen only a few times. CDR3 nucleotide sequence: TGTGCCAGCAGTGAAAGGGGAACGAGCTCCTACAATGAGCAGTTCTTC. It translates to CASSERGTSSYNEQFF. The rearrangement joins TRBV2 to TRBJ2-1; TRBD1 might be the D (5 bases). CDR3 length: 16 residues. The V end was cut by 2 bases, the J end by 0 bases, with 11 bases between. The V gene's germline CDR1 is SNHLY and CDR2 FYNNEI.

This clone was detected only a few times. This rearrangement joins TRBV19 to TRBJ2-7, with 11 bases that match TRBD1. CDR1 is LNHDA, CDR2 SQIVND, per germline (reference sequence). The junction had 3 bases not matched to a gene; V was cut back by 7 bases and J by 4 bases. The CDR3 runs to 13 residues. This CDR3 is CASKGQGVYEQYF. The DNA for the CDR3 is TGTGCCAGTAAGGGACAGGGGGTTTACGAGCAGTACTTC.

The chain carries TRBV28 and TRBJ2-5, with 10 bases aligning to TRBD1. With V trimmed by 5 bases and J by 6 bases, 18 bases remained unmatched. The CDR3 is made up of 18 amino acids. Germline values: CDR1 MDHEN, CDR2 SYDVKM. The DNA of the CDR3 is TGTGCCAGCAGTCCACCCGGGACAGGGGCCACTAAGGCGAAGACCCAGTACTTC. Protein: CASSPPGTGATKAKTQYF.

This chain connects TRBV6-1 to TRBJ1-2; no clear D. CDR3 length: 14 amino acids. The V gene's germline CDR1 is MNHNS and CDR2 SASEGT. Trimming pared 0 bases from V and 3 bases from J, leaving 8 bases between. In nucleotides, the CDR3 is TGTGCCAGCAGTGAAGCGTGGGGATACTATGGCTACACCTTC. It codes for CASSEAWGYYGYTF.

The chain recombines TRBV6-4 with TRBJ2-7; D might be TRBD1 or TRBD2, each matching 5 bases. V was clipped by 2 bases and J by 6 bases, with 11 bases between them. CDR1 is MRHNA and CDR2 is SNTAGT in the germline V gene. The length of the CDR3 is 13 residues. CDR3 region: CASSDVEGTEQYF. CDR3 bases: TGTGCCAGCAGTGACGTCGAAGGGACCGAGCAGTACTTC.

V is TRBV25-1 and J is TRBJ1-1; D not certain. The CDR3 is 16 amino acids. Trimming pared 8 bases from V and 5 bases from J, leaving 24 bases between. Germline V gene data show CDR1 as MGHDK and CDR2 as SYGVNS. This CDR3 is CASGFAAAEQRTEAFF. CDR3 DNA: TGTGCCAGCGGCTTTGCGGCAGCAGAACAAAGAACTGAAGCTTTCTTT. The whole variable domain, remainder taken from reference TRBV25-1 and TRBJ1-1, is EADIYQTPRYLVIGTGKKITLECSQTMGHDKMYWYQQDPGMELHLIHYSYGVNSTEKGDLSSESTVSRIRTEHFPLTLESARPSHTSQYLCASGFAAAEQRTEAFFGQGTRLTVV.

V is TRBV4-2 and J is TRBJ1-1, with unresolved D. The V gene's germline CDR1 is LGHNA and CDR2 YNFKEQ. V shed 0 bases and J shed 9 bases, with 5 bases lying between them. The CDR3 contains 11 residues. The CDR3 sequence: CASSQEKKAFF. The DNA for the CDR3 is TGTGCCAGCAGCCAAGAGAAAAAAGCTTTCTTT.

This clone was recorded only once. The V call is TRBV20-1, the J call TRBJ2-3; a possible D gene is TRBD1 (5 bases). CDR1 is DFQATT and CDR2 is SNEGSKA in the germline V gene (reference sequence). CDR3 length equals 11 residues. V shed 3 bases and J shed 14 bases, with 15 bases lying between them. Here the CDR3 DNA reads TGCAGTGCTAGTGGGCTAGGGGCTGCGTATTTT. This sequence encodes CSASGLGAAYF.

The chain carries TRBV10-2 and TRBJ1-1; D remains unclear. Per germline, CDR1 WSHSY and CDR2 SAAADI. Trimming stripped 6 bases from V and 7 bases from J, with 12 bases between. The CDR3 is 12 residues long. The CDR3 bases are TGCGCCAGCAGCTCCGTGTTGCGTGAAGCTTTCTTT. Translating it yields CASSSVLREAFF.

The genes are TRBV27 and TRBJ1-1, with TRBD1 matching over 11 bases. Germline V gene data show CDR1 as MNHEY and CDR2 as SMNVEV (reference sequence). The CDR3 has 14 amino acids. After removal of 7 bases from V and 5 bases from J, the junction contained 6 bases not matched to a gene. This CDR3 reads CASNTRDRGTEAFF. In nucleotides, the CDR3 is TGTGCCAGCAACACCCGGGACAGGGGGACTGAAGCTTTCTTT.

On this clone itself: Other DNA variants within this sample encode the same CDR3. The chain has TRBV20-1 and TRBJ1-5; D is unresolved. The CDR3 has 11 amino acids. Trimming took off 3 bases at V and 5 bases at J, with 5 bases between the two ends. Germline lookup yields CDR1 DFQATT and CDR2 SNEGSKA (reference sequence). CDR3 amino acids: CSASPDQPQHF. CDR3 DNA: TGCAGTGCTAGTCCTGATCAGCCCCAGCATTTT.

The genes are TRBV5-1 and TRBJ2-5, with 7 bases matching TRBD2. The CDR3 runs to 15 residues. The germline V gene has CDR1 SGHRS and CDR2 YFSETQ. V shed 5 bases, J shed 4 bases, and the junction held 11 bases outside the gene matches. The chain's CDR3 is CASSIAGDSPETQYF. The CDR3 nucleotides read TGCGCCAGCAGTATAGCGGGTGACTCCCCAGAGACCCAGTACTTC.

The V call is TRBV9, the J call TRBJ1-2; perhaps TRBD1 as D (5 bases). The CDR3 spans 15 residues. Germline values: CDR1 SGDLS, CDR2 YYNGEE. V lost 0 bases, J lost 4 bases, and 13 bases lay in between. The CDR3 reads CASSVEEGFIYGYTF. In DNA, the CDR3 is TGTGCCAGCAGCGTAGAGGAGGGGTTCATCTATGGCTACACCTTC.

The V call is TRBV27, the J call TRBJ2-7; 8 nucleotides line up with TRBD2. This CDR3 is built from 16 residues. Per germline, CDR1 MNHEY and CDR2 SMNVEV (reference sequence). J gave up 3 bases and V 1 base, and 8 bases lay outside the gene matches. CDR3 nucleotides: TGTGCCAGCAGTTTATTTGCGGGAGGACCCAACTACGAGCAGTACTTC. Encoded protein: CASSLFAGGPNYEQYF.

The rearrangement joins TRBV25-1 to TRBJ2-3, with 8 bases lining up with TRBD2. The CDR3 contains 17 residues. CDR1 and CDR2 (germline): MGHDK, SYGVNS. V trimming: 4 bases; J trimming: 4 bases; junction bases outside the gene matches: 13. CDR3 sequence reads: CASSVGRDHLGADTQYF. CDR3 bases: TGTGCCAGCAGTGTCGGGAGGGATCACCTCGGCGCAGATACGCAGTATTTT.

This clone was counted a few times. DNA for the CDR3: TGTGCCAGCAGTTTATCGCCCCAGGGATTCCCCCGCGAGCAGTACTTC. Residues: CASSLSPQGFPREQYF. The J gene is TRBJ2-7, the V gene TRBV27, with D possibly matching TRBD1 (5 bases). CDR1 and CDR2 (germline): MNHEY, SMNVEV (reference sequence). The CDR3 spans 16 residues. V was shortened by 0 bases and J by 6 bases, with 18 bases between the two germline ends.

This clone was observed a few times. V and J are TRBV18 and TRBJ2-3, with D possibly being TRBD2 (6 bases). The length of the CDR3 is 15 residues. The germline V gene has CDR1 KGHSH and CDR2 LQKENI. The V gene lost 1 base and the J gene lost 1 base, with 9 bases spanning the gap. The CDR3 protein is CASSPQASGTDTQYF. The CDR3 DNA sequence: TGTGCCAGCTCACCACAGGCTAGCGGCACAGATACGCAGTATTTT.